These 20 T cell receptor beta chains were sequenced from one sample in a study of spatial heterogeneity in lung cancer. Indicated time point: sample taken at primary tumor resection. Sequencing was performed on whole RNA extracted from tumor and nontumor lung tissue, or from frozen PBMC, and the material was left unsorted. TCRdb passed the 5' RACE reads through MiXCR, listing each CDR3 protein once. The table records roughly 54,000 distinct CDR3 sequences, 7.6% of them present only once. Sequencing used PBMCs, obtained at surgery. The source is a female donor with early-stage non-small cell lung cancer.

This clonotype has only a few counts. J is TRBJ1-2 and V is TRBV6-5; tentatively, D is TRBD1 (5 bases). V was clipped by 2 bases and J by 6 bases, with 13 bases between them. CDR3 length: 14 residues. Per germline, CDR1 MNHEY and CDR2 SVGAGI. CDR3 sequence: CASSYTGASNGYTF. CDR3 coding DNA: TGTGCCAGCAGTTACACCGGGGCTAGCAATGGCTACACCTTC.

This clonotype was seen many times. The chain joins TRBV10-3 to TRBJ2-1; 7 nucleotides align to TRBD2. Trimming cost V 7 bases and J 6 bases; bases outside gene matches: 3. The CDR3 sequence is 12 residues long. The germline CDR1 and CDR2 sequences are ENHRY and SYGVKD. CDR3 in DNA: TGTGCCATCAACGGGGAGGGCAATGAGCAGTTCTTC. Its protein product is CAINGEGNEQFF.

The chain uses TRBV21-1 and TRBJ1-5; TRBD1, as called in the table, went unchecked against the DNA. TRBV21-1 has pseudogene status. The CDR3 spans 16 residues. CDR3 DNA sequence: TGTGCCAGCAGCAAAGTTAAGCTCCCCAGGGTTCAGCCCCAGCATTTT. This gives the protein CASSKVKLPRVQPQHF.

This clonotype was detected only a few times. The rearrangement uses TRBV7-2 and TRBJ2-2; 8 bases are a match to TRBD2. From germline, CDR1 is SGHTA and CDR2 FQGNSA. The CDR3 extends over 16 amino acids. With 1 base clipped from V and 3 bases from J, the junction kept 4 bases outside the gene matches. Here the CDR3 DNA reads TGTGCCAGCAGCTTAGTCGGGGGGGCCTACACCGGGGAGCTGTTTTTT. Protein product: CASSLVGGAYTGELFF.

This clonotype showed up just a few times. The rearrangement uses TRBV5-4 and TRBJ2-7; D is perhaps TRBD2 (5 bases). The ends were cut back, 0 bases at V and 5 bases at J, with 12 bases in the middle. This CDR3 comprises 14 residues. Germline lookup yields CDR1 SGHNT and CDR2 YYREEE (reference sequence). The CDR3 nucleotides are TGTGCCAGCAGCTTGGGGTCCGGGGTAGACGAGCAGTACTTC. Translating gives CASSLGSGVDEQYF.

This clonotype was seen many times. Here the CDR3 reads CASRKWDLGIDPSSGANVLTF. CDR3 sequence (DNA): TGTGCCAGCAGAAAGTGGGACCTTGGCATTGACCCTAGCTCTGGGGCCAACGTCCTGACTTTC. The chain combines TRBV5-4 with TRBJ2-6; D could derive from TRBD1 or TRBD2 (5 bases each). Trimming shortened V by 5 bases and J by 0 bases, and 27 bases separated the two germline ends. CDR1 is SGHNT, CDR2 YYREEE, per germline (reference sequence). The CDR3 spans 21 residues.

The V call is TRBV6-1, the J call TRBJ1-5; TRBD1 might be the D (6 bases). Germline CDR1 and CDR2: MNHNS and SASEGT. Between the trimmed V and J ends, which lost 2 bases and 6 bases, there was a span of 8 bases. The CDR3 length is 13 residues. The CDR3 loop reads CASSELGAQPQHF. The CDR3 nucleotides are TGTGCCAGCAGTGAACTGGGGGCTCAGCCCCAGCATTTT.

This clonotype was recorded many times. This chain links TRBV6-2 or TRBV6-3 with TRBJ2-3; TRBD2 matches 9 bases. The CDR3 covers 14 residues. Trimming removed 6 bases from V and 1 base from J; junction bases left unmatched: 2. The germline V gene has CDR1 MNHEY and CDR2 SVGEGT. The CDR3 bases are TGTGCCAGCAGGGAGCGGGGGGGCACAGATACGCAGTATTTT. Protein sequence: CASRERGGTDTQYF.

CDR3 residues: CASSQDANNEQFF. The CDR3 DNA reads TGCGCCAGCAGCCAAGATGCCAACAATGAGCAGTTCTTC. V gene TRBV4-3 combines with J gene TRBJ2-1; D remains ambiguous. The V end was cut by 0 bases, the J end by 5 bases, with 5 bases between. Germline V lookup: CDR1 LGHNA, CDR2 YSLEER. The CDR3 totals 13 residues.

This clonotype was seen at least ten times. J is TRBJ1-5 and V is TRBV6-2 or TRBV6-3, with no clear D. The CDR3 runs to 17 residues. V lost 3 bases, J lost 0 bases, and 15 bases lay in between. Germline CDR1 is MNHEY and CDR2 is SVGEGT. The CDR3 DNA is TGTGCCAGCAGTTATCGACGGTTCATCCTTAGCAATCAGCCCCAGCATTTT. Amino acids: CASSYRRFILSNQPQHF.

The chain uses TRBV7-9 and TRBJ2-1; TRBD2 matches at 9 bases. Germline V CDR1 and CDR2: SEHNR, FQNEAQ (reference sequence). This CDR3 has 15 amino acids. Unmatched junction bases numbered 5, after V lost 6 bases and J lost 2 bases. The CDR3, as DNA: TGTGCCAGCAGGGGCGGGGGGGACACCTACAATGAGCAGTTCTTC. Amino acid sequence: CASRGGGDTYNEQFF. Supplemented by reference TRBV7-9 and TRBJ2-1, the full variable domain reads DTGVSQNPRHKITKRGQNVTFRCDPISEHNRLYWYRQTLGQGPEFLTYFQNEAQLEKSRLLSDRFSAERPKGSFSTLEIQRTEQGDSAMYLCASRGGGDTYNEQFFGPGTRLTVL.

The J gene is TRBJ2-7, the V gene TRBV28; weak D call: TRBD1 (5 bases). The CDR3 loop spans 14 amino acids. With 6 bases removed from V and 11 bases from J, the gap between germline ends came to 23 bases. Per germline, CDR1 MDHEN and CDR2 SYDVKM. DNA for the CDR3: TGTGCCAGCAGCCCGAACTGGTCCCGACAGAGCAAGTACTTC. Amino acids: CASSPNWSRQSKYF.

As for this clonotype: Mismatch with germline at one junction end may stem from a read error. This sequence joins TRBV30 and TRBJ1-2; the D is unclear. The CDR3 is 12 amino acids. Germline V gene sequence: CDR1 GTSNPN, CDR2 SVGIG (reference sequence). The CDR3 protein is CDWLGRKAGYTF. Here the CDR3 DNA reads TGTGACTGGCTAGGCCGAAAGGCGGGCTACACCTTC.

A word on this clonotype: A much larger clone lies one base from this, so it may be a read error. The gene calls are TRBV30 and TRBJ1-2, with D hard to call. The CDR3 totals 14 residues. V dropped 4 bases and J dropped 2 bases, with 14 bases sitting between them. Germline V CDR1 and CDR2: GTSNPN, SVGIG (reference sequence). CDR3 in amino acids: CAWTWRGINYGYTF. The CDR3 nucleotides read TGTGCCTGGACCTGGAGAGGGATCAACTATGGCTACACCTTC.

In this sample, this clonotype turned up a few times. The chain couples TRBV6-2 or TRBV6-3 to TRBJ1-2; TRBD1 matches at 7 bases. The CDR3 totals 13 residues. Looked up from germline, CDR1 is MNHEY and CDR2 is SVGEGT. The V gene end was trimmed by 6 bases and the J gene end by 8 bases; junction bases not matched to a gene: 9. Here the CDR3 reads CASRNDRVFGYTF. The CDR3 DNA follows: TGTGCCAGCAGAAACGACAGGGTCTTCGGCTACACCTTC.

This clonotype has just a few counts. The chain carries TRBV5-1 and TRBJ2-5; 7 positions agree with TRBD1. Trimming cost V 0 bases and J 5 bases; bases outside gene matches: 13. This CDR3 contains 17 residues. Germline assignment: CDR1 SGHRS and CDR2 YFSETQ. CDR3 nucleotide sequence: TGCGCCAGCAGCTTGGAGTGGGGGACAGCGAAGATGGAGACCCAGTACTTC. As protein: CASSLEWGTAKMETQYF.

The chain employs TRBV4-3 and TRBJ2-7; D uncertain. V lost 0 bases to trimming and J lost 6 bases, with 12 bases between them. The CDR3 has 14 residues. Germline loops: CDR1 LGHNA, CDR2 YSLEER. CDR3 DNA sequence: TGCGCCAGCAGCCAAGATTCTCAGGCTGGCGAGCAGTACTTC. Translated, it gives CASSQDSQAGEQYF.

Here the CDR3 reads CASSPRDRVYGYTF. The CDR3 DNA reads as TGTGCCAGCAGCCCTCGGGACAGGGTCTATGGCTACACCTTC. The rearrangement links TRBV14 to TRBJ1-2; 9 bases line up with TRBD1. The germline CDR1 and CDR2 sequences are SGHDN and FVKESK. V lost 4 bases to trimming and J lost 4 bases; unmatched junction nucleotides: 4. CDR3 length: 14 residues. Full variable domain (rest looked up from reference TRBV14 and TRBJ1-2): EAGVTQFPSHSVIEKGQTVTLRCDPISGHDNLYWYRRVMGKEIKFLLHFVKESKQDESGMPNNRFLAERTGGTYSTLKVQPAELEDSGVYFCASSPRDRVYGYTFGSGTRLTVV.

This clonotype came up a few times. This chain uses TRBV29-1 with TRBJ1-2, with TRBD1 matching 9 bases. The V and J ends lost 2 bases and 4 bases, in that order; junction bases with no gene match: 5. CDR3 size: 14 residues. Germline CDR1 is SQVTM and CDR2 is ANQGSEA. The CDR3 DNA is TGCAGCGTTGAATTCGGACAGGGGATCTATGGCTACACCTTC. It codes for CSVEFGQGIYGYTF.

This clonotype came up many times. This chain joins TRBV7-2 and TRBJ2-1, with D uncertain. CDR1 and CDR2 from the germline V gene are SGHTA and FQGNSA. This CDR3 has 15 amino acids. Trimming removed 1 base from V and 2 bases from J, with 9 bases in between. The CDR3 protein is CASSLGMGPYNEQFF. DNA of the CDR3: TGTGCCAGCAGCTTAGGTATGGGTCCCTACAATGAGCAGTTCTTC.